The sequence of this TCR beta chain was determined in a study of blood T cell repertoires in COVID-19. Profiled with immunoSEQ multiplex PCR; TCRdb holds only in-frame clones, not every one. Found here are 130,000 to 150,000 clones, roughly 87% of them singletons; the top ten hold around 1.6%. This clone was seen just once. Germline trimming cut 5 bases from V and 4 bases from J; bases unmatched to any gene: 9. This CDR3 has 15 amino acids. Germline-derived CDR1 and CDR2 are LNHDA and SQIVND (reference sequence). The rearrangement uses TRBV19 and TRBJ1-1; TRBD1 agrees at 8 bases. Source material: peripheral blood. The clonotype comes from a human donor in a cohort sampled during active COVID-19. CDR3 in amino acids: CASSSRTGRVTEAFF. In DNA form, the CDR3 reads TGTGCCAGTAGTTCCCGGACAGGGCGGGTCACTGAAGCTTTCTTT.